Listed here are 20 T cell receptor beta chains from one sample, sequenced in a study of shared clonotypes between healthy human individuals. Sequencing used immunoSEQ multiplex PCR; TCRdb keeps in-frame clones, though not all of them. In the table there are about 1.5 million clones, around 98% of which are singletons. The material sequenced was naive CD4+ T cells sorted from blood. Subset: CD45RA+ positively selected. The source of these receptors is a man aged 30 to 39 in good health.

The V and J genes are TRBV25-1 and TRBJ2-7; tentatively, D is TRBD1 (5 bases). V was clipped by 11 bases and J by 2 bases, with 13 bases between them. This CDR3 spans 12 amino acids. The germline V gene encodes CDR1 MGHDK and CDR2 SYGVNS. The CDR3 DNA reads as TGTGCCGTGAGGACACCGACCTACGAGCAGTACTTC. Translation gives CAVRTPTYEQYF.

The chain joins TRBV11-3 to TRBJ2-3; the D is unclear. The CDR3 runs to 15 residues. V was cut by 0 bases and J by 5 bases, with 12 bases left in between. Germline V CDR1 and CDR2: SGHNT, YENEEA. DNA of the CDR3: TGTGCCAGCAGCTTAGATTCTACATACGGAGATACGCAGTATTTT. It yields the protein CASSLDSTYGDTQYF.

V gene TRBV13 combines with J gene TRBJ2-7; maybe TRBD2 (5 bases). The germline V and J ends were trimmed by 0 bases and 4 bases, with 7 bases remaining between them. The CDR3 is 13 residues long. CDR1 PRHDT and CDR2 FYEKMQ come from the germline V gene (reference sequence). The chain's CDR3 is CASSLGAGYEQYF. The CDR3 nucleotides read TGTGCCAGCAGCTTAGGGGCGGGTTACGAGCAGTACTTC.

The genes are TRBV5-8 and TRBJ1-5; no clear D. Trimming cost V 6 bases and J 5 bases, with 9 bases left between them. Germline V gene data show CDR1 as SGHTS and CDR2 as YDEGEE. CDR3 length: 12 residues. CDR3 sequence: CASTRSYQPQHF. CDR3 coding DNA: TGTGCCAGCACCCGAAGTTATCAGCCCCAGCATTTT.

V is TRBV9 and J is TRBJ2-4, with D perhaps matching TRBD1 or TRBD2 (5 bases each). V lost 0 bases and J lost 1, with 14 bases in between. The CDR3 sequence is 17 residues long. Germline CDR1 and CDR2: SGDLS and YYNGEE. This chain's CDR3 is CASSVGMVWGAKNIQYF. Here the CDR3 DNA reads TGTGCCAGCAGCGTAGGAATGGTGTGGGGGGCCAAAAACATTCAGTACTTC.

This chain joins TRBV14 and TRBJ1-1, with TRBD1 as a possible D gene (6 bases). Germline V gene data show CDR1 as SGHDN and CDR2 as FVKESK. Trimming left V 1 base short and J 7 bases short, with 10 bases between. The CDR3 has 13 amino acids. The CDR3 DNA follows: TGTGCCAGCAGCCAAGGACAGGTATATGAAGCTTTCTTT. This translates into CASSQGQVYEAFF.

The V gene is TRBV30, the J gene TRBJ2-7, with 9 bases identical to TRBD1. Unmatched junction bases numbered 9, after V lost 1 base and J lost 2 bases. Germline CDR1 reads GTSNPN; CDR2 reads SVGIG (reference sequence). This CDR3 is 16 amino acids long. CDR3 bases: TGTGCCTGGAGTGGCCCCGGGACAGGGATAACCTACGAGCAGTACTTC. As protein: CAWSGPGTGITYEQYF.

The rearrangement joins TRBV28 to TRBJ2-7, with D perhaps TRBD2 (7 bases). Trimming removed 7 bases at V and 3 bases at J, with 22 bases between. The CDR3 runs 16 residues. Germline CDR1 and CDR2: MDHEN and SYDVKM. The CDR3 loop reads CASTLVGGGLFYEQYF. The CDR3 DNA follows: TGTGCCAGCACCCTCGTAGGCGGGGGCCTCTTCTACGAGCAGTACTTC. The full variable domain, completed using reference TRBV28 and TRBJ2-7, is DVKVTQSSRYLVKRTGEKVFLECVQDMDHENMFWYRQDPGLGLRLIYFSYDVKMKEKGDIPEGYSVSREKKERFSLILESASTNQTSMYLCASTLVGGGLFYEQYFGPGTRLTVT.

V and J are TRBV6-1 and TRBJ2-2, with D perhaps matching TRBD1 or TRBD2 (5 bases each). The germline V gene encodes CDR1 MNHNS and CDR2 SASEGT. The V gene lost 2 bases and the J gene lost 9 bases, with 10 bases spanning the gap. The CDR3 spans 13 residues. The chain's CDR3 is CASSEFPGRELFF. As DNA, the CDR3 is TGTGCCAGCAGTGAATTCCCGGGGCGGGAGCTGTTTTTT.

CDR3 in DNA: TGTGCCAGCAGACTCCTAAAATCCGGGACTAGCGGAGGAAACTACGAGCAGTACTTC. Translating it yields CASRLLKSGTSGGNYEQYF. V usage is TRBV11-2 and J usage is TRBJ2-7; 11 bases align to TRBD2. The CDR3 has 19 amino acids. Germline CDR1 is SGHAT and CDR2 is FQNNGV. V was pared by 6 bases and J by 3 bases, with 19 bases of the junction left unmatched.

This sequence joins TRBV29-1 and TRBJ1-1; D gene ambiguous. Germline lookup yields CDR1 SQVTM and CDR2 ANQGSEA. V lost 5 bases and J 9 bases, leaving 10 bases between the germline ends. The CDR3 contains 10 residues. CDR3 sequence: CSVSGVKAFF. The DNA for the CDR3 is TGCAGCGTTTCCGGAGTCAAAGCTTTCTTT.

The chain joins TRBV18 to TRBJ2-2; D call uncertain. With 3 bases removed from V and 6 bases from J, the gap between germline ends came to 20 bases. This CDR3 has 17 amino acids. Germline CDR1 is KGHSH and CDR2 is LQKENI. The CDR3 DNA follows: TGTGCCAGCTCACCTACCAGACCGTCGTCCGCCTCCGGGGAGCTGTTTTTT. Protein: CASSPTRPSSASGELFF.

The rearrangement joins TRBV11-2 to TRBJ2-7; D perhaps matches TRBD1 (5 bases). The CDR3 length is 13 residues. Deletions cut 5 bases from V and 6 bases from J, with 14 bases between. CDR1 and CDR2 from the germline V gene are SGHAT and FQNNGV. Written as DNA, the CDR3 is TGTGCCAGCAGCCACAGTAGGGGTTTCGAGCAGTACTTC. It codes for CASSHSRGFEQYF.

The J gene is TRBJ1-5, the V gene TRBV11-2, with D hard to call. V was pared by 6 bases and J by 7 bases, with 16 bases between. This CDR3 spans 14 amino acids. Germline V gene sequence: CDR1 SGHAT, CDR2 FQNNGV. The CDR3 region is CASSQGRTLQPQHF. In DNA form, the CDR3 reads TGTGCCAGCAGTCAAGGACGAACCCTGCAGCCCCAGCATTTT.

This clone was detected once. The J gene is TRBJ2-7, the V gene TRBV7-9; no definite D call. The CDR3 covers 14 residues. CDR1 SEHNR and CDR2 FQNEAQ come from the germline V gene (reference sequence). Trimming pared 3 bases from V and 5 bases from J, leaving 14 bases between. In DNA form, the CDR3 reads TGTGCCAGCAGCTTGTCCGGGCGCCCCCACGAGCAGTACTTC. It yields the protein CASSLSGRPHEQYF.

This chain links TRBV9 with TRBJ2-3, with TRBD1 as a possible D gene (6 bases). Deletions cut 1 base from V and 6 bases from J, with 12 bases between. The CDR3 extends over 14 amino acids. CDR1 is SGDLS and CDR2 is YYNGEE in the germline V gene. The CDR3 reads CASSVRQVQDTQYF. In DNA form, the CDR3 reads TGTGCCAGCAGCGTACGACAGGTTCAGGATACGCAGTATTTT.

This sequence joins TRBV28 and TRBJ2-7; D might be TRBD1 (5 bases). Trimming shortened V by 6 bases and J by 0 bases, and 12 bases separated the two germline ends. This CDR3 is 14 amino acids long. The germline V gene encodes CDR1 MDHEN and CDR2 SYDVKM. As DNA, the CDR3 is TGTGCCAGCAGCCGACAGACAAACTCCTACGAGCAGTACTTC. Its protein product is CASSRQTNSYEQYF.

The V gene is TRBV7-8, the J gene TRBJ1-2; TRBD1 is a possible D gene (5 bases). V lost 4 bases and J lost 5, with 11 bases in between. The germline CDR1 and CDR2 sequences are SGHVS and FQNEAQ. This CDR3 spans 13 amino acids. The CDR3 coding sequence is TGTGCCAGCAGCTGGTCCGGGACTTATGGCTACACCTTC. Amino acid sequence: CASSWSGTYGYTF.

The rearrangement joins TRBV11-2 to TRBJ2-5; no reliable D call. The CDR3 consists of 13 residues. Trimming removed 1 base from V and 2 bases from J, with 5 bases in between. The germline V gene has CDR1 SGHAT and CDR2 FQNNGV. This chain's CDR3 is CASSLGRQETQYF. CDR3 in DNA: TGTGCCAGCAGCTTAGGACGGCAAGAGACCCAGTACTTC.

The V call is TRBV15, the J call TRBJ2-5, with D uncertain. The CDR3 loop spans 12 amino acids. Trimming removed 1 base at V and 7 bases at J, with 7 bases between. The germline V gene encodes CDR1 LNHNV and CDR2 YYDKDF (reference sequence). CDR3 sequence reads: CATSRVATTQYF. CDR3 coding DNA: TGTGCCACCAGCAGAGTGGCCACGACCCAGTACTTC.